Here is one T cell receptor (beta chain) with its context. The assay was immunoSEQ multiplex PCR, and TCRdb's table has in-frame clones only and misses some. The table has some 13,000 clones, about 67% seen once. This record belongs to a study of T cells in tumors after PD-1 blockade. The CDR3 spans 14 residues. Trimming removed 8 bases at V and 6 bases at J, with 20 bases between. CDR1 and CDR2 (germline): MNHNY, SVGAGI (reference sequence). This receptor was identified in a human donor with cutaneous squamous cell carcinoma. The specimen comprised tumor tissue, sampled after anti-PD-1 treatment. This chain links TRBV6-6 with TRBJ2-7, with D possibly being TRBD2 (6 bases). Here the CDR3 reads CASRLSGGKGEQYF. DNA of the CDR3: TGTGCCAGCCGCTTAAGTGGGGGGAAAGGCGAGCAGTACTTC.